This T cell receptor (beta chain) was documented in a study of control samples from healthy donors and cancer patients. The CDR3 consists of 17 residues. The germline V gene encodes CDR1 MDHEN and CDR2 SYDVKM. V lost 5 bases, J lost 0 bases, and 17 bases lay in between. Assay: immunoSEQ multiplex PCR; the TCRdb copy retains only in-frame clones and omits some. Of around 150,000 clones in the sample, around 90% were seen once. Sequencing was performed on blood. The rearrangement links TRBV28 to TRBJ1-5; perhaps TRBD1 as D (6 bases). This TCR was sampled from a man aged 25 to 40 in good health. Here the CDR3 reads CASSGYRVIPSNQPQHF. The CDR3 region has the DNA TGTGCCAGCAGTGGCTACAGGGTCATACCTAGCAATCAGCCCCAGCATTTT.